This T cell receptor (beta chain) was recovered during a study of cytomegalovirus exposure and HLA in healthy donors. Study information: There were tens of millions of unique TCRs (from HLA-typed donors) in an early data release.

Findings and limits, study-wide: Researchers catalogued around 150 TCR beta chains as cytomegalovirus-associated. Sequencing had likely introduced a cluster of highly shared sequence variants as an artifact.

With 60 Vbeta and 13 Jbeta primers, the PCR was carried out. TCRdb keeps only in-frame clones here, not all; method: immunoSEQ multiplex PCR. The data hold fewer than 200,000 clones, with roughly 80% observed a single time. The CDR3 consists of 18 residues. Trimming cost V 4 bases and J 1 base, with 23 bases left between them. The V gene's germline CDR1 is SGHVS and CDR2 FNYEAQ. The sample holds one count of this clone. Its antigen remains unknown. The genes are TRBV7-6 and TRBJ2-7, with a tentative D call TRBD2 (5 bases). What was sequenced was PBMCs. This clonotype was obtained from a woman between 18 and 29 years old in good health and CMV-seronegative. The CDR3 sequence: CASSSRTMTSGISYEQYF. CDR3 bases: TGTGCCAGCAGCTCCAGAACTATGACTTCCGGGATATCCTACGAGCAGTACTTC. Full variable domain (missing parts from reference TRBV7-6 and TRBJ2-7): GAGVSQSPRYKVTKRGQDVALRCDPISGHVSLYWYRQALGQGPEFLTYFNYEAQQDKSGLPNDRFSAERPEGSISTLTIQRTEQRDSAMYRCASSSRTMTSGISYEQYFGPGTRLTVT.